The TCR beta chain described here comes from a study of cytomegalovirus exposure and HLA in healthy donors (dated 2017 in TCRdb). Broadly, across the study: According to a later analysis, the 100 to 150 validation repertoires were produced on the same platform as the 600 to 850 repertoires of the first cohort. To predict cytomegalovirus infection status, the study combined high-throughput TCR immunosequencing, statistical association of individual TCRs with disease status, and machine learning. A separate validation cohort of approximately 130 different subjects was used in addition to the 666-subject first cohort. The study aimed to test whether cataloging public T cell receptors could reveal signatures of past pathogen exposure. The investigation overall reported the following: The study listed 150 to 200 TCR beta chains as associated with cytomegalovirus. Most TCR sequences were seen in very few donors, while some public TCRs were found in many individuals. The classifier was reported to diagnose cytomegalovirus status with high specificity and sensitivity in both the original and validation cohorts. According to the authors, the approach could potentially be generalized to other disease states and immunological phenotypes. A few of the identified cytomegalovirus-associated TCR beta chains were confirmed in vitro to be specific for cytomegalovirus antigens. In a later analysis, TCRs clustered in the first cohort were found to also tend to co-occur in the roughly 110 validation repertoires, with roughly 93% of cluster scores above 0. All 110 or so repertoires were used to score co-occurrence in the validation cohort in a later analysis, because that analysis had no HLA typing for the cohort.

Libraries were prepared through the immunoSEQ multiplex PCR assay. The published analysis was carried out like this. To diagnose cytomegalovirus status from the catalog of TCR beta chain sequences, a statistical classification framework was built. This is the immuneACCESS table as TCRdb keeps it, with only in-frame sequences that have V and J called. A part of the clones is gone; compared with another copy, unresolved V genes explain less than half, and the rest is unexplained. D and trimming were read from the DNA, whereas the V and J calls and clone size are those reported in that table. This sample has about 260,000 clones in its table, and about nine tenths of those were observed once. Clones ranked in the top ten supply around 3.1% of the sample. Donors formed part of the validation cohort, which comprised 120 subjects and was distinct from the first cohort of 666 subjects. The table lists this clone with a count of one. Its antigen has not been determined. No per-base quality is available; no much larger clone lies one base away.

This clonotype was sampled from a woman younger than 45 in good health and CMV-seronegative. Sequenced: PBMCs.

The nucleotides are TGTGCCACCACAAGGGACAGCCCAACTATCGGCTACACCTTC. This yields the protein CATTRDSPTIGYTF. The sequence links TRBV28 to TRBJ1-2, and TRBD1 aligns with 7 junction nucleotides. Trimming removed 10 bases from V and 8 bases from J; the gene matches leave 16 bases unexplained. From cysteine to phenylalanine, the CDR3 is 14 amino acids long. Here the CDR3 DNA is all that survives: 42 bases in frame from base 1. From the germline V gene, CDR1 is MDHEN and CDR2 is SYDVKM.